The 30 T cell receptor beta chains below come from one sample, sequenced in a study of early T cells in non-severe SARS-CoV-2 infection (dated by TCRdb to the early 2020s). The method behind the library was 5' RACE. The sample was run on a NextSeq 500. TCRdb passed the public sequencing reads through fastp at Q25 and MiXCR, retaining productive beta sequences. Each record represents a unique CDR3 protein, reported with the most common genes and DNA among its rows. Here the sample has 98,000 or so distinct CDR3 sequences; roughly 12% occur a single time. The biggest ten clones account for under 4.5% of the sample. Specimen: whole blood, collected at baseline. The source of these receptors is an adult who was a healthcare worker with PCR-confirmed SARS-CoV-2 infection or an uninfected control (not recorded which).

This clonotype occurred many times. The CDR3 protein is CASSGGSYEQYF. Here the CDR3 DNA reads TGTGCCAGCAGTGGGGGTTCCTACGAGCAGTACTTC. The chain recombines TRBV12-3 or TRBV12-4 with TRBJ2-7; the D call may be TRBD1 or TRBD2 (5 bases each). There are 12 residues in the CDR3. Trimming left V 5 bases short and J 1 base short, with 6 bases between.

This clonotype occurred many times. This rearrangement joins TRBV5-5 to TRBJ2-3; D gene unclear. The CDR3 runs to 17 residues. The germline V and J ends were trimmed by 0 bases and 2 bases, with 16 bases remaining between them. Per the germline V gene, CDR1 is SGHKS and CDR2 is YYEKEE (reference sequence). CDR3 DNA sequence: TGTGCCAGCAGCTTGGGGACGCCGTCGCGAGACACAGATACGCAGTATTTT. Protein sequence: CASSLGTPSRDTDTQYF.

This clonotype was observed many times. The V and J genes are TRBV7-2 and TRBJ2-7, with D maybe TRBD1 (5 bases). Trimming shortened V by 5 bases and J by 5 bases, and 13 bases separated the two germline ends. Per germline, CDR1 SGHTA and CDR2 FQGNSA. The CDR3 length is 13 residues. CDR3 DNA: TGTGCCAGCAGCGTATCAAAGGGGCACGAGCAGTACTTC. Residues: CASSVSKGHEQYF.

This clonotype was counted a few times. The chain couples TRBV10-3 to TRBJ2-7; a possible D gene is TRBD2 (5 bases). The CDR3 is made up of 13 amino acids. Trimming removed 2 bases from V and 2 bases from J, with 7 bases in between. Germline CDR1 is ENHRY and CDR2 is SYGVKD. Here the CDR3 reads CAISEAGTYEQYF. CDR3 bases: TGTGCCATCAGTGAGGCGGGCACCTACGAGCAGTACTTC.

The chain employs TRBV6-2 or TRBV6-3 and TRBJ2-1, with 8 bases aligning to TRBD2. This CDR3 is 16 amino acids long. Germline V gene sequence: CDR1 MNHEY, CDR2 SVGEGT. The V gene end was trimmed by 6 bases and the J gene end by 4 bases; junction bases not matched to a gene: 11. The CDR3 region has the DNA TGTGCCAGCAGGGGGACCGGGGGGGCCGCTTACAATGAGCAGTTCTTC. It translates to CASRGTGGAAYNEQFF.

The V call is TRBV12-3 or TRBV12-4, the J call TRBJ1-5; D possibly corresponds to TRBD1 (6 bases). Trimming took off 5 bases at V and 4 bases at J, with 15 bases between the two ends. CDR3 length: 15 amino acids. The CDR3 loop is CASSPVYGTNQPQHF. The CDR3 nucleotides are TGTGCCAGCAGTCCCGTTTATGGGACAAATCAGCCCCAGCATTTT.

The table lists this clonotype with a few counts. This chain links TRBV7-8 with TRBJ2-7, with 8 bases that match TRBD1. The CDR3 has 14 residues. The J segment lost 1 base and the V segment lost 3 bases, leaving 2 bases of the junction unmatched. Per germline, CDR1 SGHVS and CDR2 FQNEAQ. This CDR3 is CASSLGQESYEQYF. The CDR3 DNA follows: TGTGCCAGCAGCTTGGGACAGGAGTCCTACGAGCAGTACTTC.

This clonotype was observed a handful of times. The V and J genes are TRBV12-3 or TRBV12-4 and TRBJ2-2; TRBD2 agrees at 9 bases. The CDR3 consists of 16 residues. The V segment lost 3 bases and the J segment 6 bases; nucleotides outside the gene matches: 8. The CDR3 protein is CASSLGGRALAGELFF. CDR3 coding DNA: TGTGCCAGCAGTTTGGGCGGGAGGGCCTTGGCCGGGGAGCTGTTTTTT.

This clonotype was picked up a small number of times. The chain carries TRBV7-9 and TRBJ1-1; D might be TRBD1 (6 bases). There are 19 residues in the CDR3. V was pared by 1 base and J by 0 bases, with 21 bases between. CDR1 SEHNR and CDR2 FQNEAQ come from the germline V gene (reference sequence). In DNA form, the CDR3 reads TGTGCCAGCAGCTTAGGTGTTTCGGTCTGGGGGCAGATGAACACTGAAGCTTTCTTT. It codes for CASSLGVSVWGQMNTEAFF.

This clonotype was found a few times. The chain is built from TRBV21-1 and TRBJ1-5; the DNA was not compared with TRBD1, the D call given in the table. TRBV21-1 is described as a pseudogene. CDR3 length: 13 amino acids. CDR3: CASRDRGNQPQHF. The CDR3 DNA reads TGTGCCAGCAGGGACAGGGGCAATCAGCCCCAGCATTTT.

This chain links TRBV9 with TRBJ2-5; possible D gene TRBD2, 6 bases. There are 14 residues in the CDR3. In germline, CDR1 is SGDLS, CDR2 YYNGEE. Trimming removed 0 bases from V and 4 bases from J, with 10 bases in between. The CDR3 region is CASSVAGRGETQYF. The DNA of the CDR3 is TGTGCCAGCAGCGTAGCCGGGCGGGGAGAGACCCAGTACTTC.

In DNA form, the CDR3 reads TGCAGTGCTAGTCGGGACAGGGGGCTTTATGGCTACACCTTC. Its protein is CSASRDRGLYGYTF. The gene calls are TRBV20-1 and TRBJ1-2, with TRBD1 matching over 12 bases. Germline trimming cut 3 bases from V and 5 bases from J; bases unmatched to any gene: 4. Germline values: CDR1 DFQATT, CDR2 SNEGSKA (reference sequence). This CDR3 is built from 14 residues.

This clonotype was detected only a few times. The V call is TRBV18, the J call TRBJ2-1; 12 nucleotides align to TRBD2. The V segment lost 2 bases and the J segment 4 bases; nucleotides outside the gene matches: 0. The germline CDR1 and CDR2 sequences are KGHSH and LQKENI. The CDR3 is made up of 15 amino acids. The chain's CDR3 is CASSPGLAGYNEQFF. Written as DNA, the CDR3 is TGTGCCAGCTCACCAGGACTAGCGGGATACAATGAGCAGTTCTTC. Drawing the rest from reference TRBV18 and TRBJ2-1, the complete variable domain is NAGVMQNPRHLVRRRGQEARLRCSPMKGHSHVYWYRQLPEEGLKFMVYLQKENIIDESGMPKERFSAEFPKEGPSILRIQQVVRGDSAAYFCASSPGLAGYNEQFFGPGTRLTVL.

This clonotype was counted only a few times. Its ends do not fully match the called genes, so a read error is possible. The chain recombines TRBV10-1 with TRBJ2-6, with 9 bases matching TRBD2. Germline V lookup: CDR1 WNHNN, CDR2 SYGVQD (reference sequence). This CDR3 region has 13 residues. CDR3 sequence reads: CASSAAGGQNSFF. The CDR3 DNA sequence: TGCGCCAGCAGTGCGGCGGGAGGGCAGAACTCATTCTTC.

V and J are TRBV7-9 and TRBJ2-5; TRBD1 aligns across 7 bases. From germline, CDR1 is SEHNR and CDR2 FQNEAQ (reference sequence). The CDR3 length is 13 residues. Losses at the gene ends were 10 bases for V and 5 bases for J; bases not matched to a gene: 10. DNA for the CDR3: TGTGCCATAGGGGGCGGAGTTGGCGAGACCCAGTACTTC. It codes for CAIGGGVGETQYF.

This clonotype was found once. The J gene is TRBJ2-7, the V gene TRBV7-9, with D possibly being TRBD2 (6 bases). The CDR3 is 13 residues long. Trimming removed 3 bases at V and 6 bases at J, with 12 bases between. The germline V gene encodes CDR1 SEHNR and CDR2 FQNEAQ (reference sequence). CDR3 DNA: TGTGCCAGCAGCTTTAGCGGCCCCGCCGAGCAGTACTTC. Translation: CASSFSGPAEQYF. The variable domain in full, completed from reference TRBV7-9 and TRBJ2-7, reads DTGVSQNPRHKITKRGQNVTFRCDPISEHNRLYWYRQTLGQGPEFLTYFQNEAQLEKSRLLSDRFSAERPKGSFSTLEIQRTEQGDSAMYLCASSFSGPAEQYFGPGTRLTVT.

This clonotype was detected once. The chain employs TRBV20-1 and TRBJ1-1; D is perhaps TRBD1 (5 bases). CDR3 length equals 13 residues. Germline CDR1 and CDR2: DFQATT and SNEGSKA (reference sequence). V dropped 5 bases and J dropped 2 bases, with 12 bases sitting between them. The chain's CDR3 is CSAEGPSNTEAFF. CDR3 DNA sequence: TGCAGTGCTGAGGGGCCTTCCAACACTGAAGCTTTCTTT.

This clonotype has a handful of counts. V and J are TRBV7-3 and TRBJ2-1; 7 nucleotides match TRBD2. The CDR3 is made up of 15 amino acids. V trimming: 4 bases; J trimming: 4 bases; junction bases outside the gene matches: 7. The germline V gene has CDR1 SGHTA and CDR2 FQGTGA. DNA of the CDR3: TGTGCCAGCAGCTCCAGCGGGACTCTATACAATGAGCAGTTCTTC. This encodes CASSSSGTLYNEQFF.

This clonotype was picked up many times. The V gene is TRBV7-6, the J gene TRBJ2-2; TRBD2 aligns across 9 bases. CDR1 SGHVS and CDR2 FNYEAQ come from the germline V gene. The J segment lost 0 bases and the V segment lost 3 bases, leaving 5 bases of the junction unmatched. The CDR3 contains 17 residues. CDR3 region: CASSFAPSGANTGELFF. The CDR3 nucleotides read TGTGCCAGCAGCTTCGCACCTAGCGGGGCGAACACCGGGGAGCTGTTTTTT.

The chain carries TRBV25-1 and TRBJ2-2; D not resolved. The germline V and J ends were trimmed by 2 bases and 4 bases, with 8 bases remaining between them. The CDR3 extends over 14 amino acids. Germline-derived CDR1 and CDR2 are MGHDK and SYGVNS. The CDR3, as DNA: TGTGCCAGCAGTGAACCAGGTGGCACCGGGGAGCTGTTTTTT. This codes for CASSEPGGTGELFF.

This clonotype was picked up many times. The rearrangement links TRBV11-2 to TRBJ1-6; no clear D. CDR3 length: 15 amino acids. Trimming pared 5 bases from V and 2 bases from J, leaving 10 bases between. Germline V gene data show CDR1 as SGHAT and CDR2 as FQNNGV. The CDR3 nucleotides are TGTGCCAGCAGCCGACCTTTCACCTATAATTCACCCCTCCACTTT. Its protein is CASSRPFTYNSPLHF.

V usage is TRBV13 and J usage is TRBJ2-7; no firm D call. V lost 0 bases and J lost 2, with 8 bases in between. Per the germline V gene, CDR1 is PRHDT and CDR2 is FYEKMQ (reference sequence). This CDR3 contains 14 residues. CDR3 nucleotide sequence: TGTGCCAGCAGCTTAGGAAGGTATGCCTACGAGCAGTACTTC. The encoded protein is CASSLGRYAYEQYF.

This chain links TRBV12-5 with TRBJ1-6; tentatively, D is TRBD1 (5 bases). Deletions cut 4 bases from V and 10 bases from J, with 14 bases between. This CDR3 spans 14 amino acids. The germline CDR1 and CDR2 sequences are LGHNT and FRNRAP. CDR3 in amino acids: CASGSRGPGSPLHF. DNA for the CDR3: TGTGCTAGTGGTTCAAGGGGCCCCGGGTCACCCCTCCACTTT.

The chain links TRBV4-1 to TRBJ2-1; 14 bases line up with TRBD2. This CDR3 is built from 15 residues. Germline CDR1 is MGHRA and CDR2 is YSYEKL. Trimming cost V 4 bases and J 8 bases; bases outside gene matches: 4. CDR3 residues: CASSPGLAGVHEQFF. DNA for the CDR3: TGCGCCAGCAGCCCGGGACTAGCGGGGGTCCATGAGCAGTTCTTC.

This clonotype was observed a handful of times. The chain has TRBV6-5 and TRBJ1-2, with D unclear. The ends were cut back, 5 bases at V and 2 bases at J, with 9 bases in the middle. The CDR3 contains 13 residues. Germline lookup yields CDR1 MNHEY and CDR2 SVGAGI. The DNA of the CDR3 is TGTGCCAGCAGTCGGACGGGAAACTATGGCTACACCTTC. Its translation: CASSRTGNYGYTF.

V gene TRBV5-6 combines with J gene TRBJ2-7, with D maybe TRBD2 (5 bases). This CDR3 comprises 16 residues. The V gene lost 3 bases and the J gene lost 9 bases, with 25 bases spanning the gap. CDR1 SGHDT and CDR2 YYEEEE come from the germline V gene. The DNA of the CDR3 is TGTGCCAGCAGCTCGATAGGGAGTCTTCCTAGTGATGGGCAGTACTTC. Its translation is CASSSIGSLPSDGQYF.

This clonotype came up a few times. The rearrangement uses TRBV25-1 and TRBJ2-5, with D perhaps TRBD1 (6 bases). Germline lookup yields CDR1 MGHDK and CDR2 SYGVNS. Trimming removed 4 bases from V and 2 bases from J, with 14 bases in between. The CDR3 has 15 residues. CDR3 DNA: TGTGCCAGCAGTGGGCCCGGACAGCTTCAAGAGACCCAGTACTTC. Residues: CASSGPGQLQETQYF.

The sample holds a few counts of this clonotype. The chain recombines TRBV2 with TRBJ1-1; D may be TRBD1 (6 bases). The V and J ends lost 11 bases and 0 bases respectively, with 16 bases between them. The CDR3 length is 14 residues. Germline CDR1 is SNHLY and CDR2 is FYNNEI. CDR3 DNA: TGTGCCGCCTTCCGGACAGAACTGAACACTGAAGCTTTCTTT. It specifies CAAFRTELNTEAFF.

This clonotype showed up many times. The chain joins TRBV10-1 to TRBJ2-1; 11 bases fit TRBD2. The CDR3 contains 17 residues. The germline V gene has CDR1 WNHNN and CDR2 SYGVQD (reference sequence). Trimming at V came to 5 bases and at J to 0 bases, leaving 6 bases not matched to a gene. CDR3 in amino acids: CASSQGLADSSYNEQFF. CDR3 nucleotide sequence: TGCGCCAGCAGTCAGGGACTAGCGGATAGCTCCTACAATGAGCAGTTCTTC.

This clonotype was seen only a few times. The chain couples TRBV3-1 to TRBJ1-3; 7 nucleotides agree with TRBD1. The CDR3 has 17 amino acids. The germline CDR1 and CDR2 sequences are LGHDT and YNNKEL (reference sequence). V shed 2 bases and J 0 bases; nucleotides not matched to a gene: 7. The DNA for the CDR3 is TGTGCCAGCAGCCAACAGAGACAGGGCCCCTCTGGAAACACCATATATTTT. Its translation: CASSQQRQGPSGNTIYF.